This is a list of T cell receptor beta chains from one sample in a study of blood T cell repertoires in COVID-19. Clones were read by immunoSEQ multiplex PCR, and TCRdb kept only the in-frame ones, dropping some. Among more than 200,000 clones listed, 70% to 90% were seen once. Sequenced sample: peripheral blood. These receptors were taken from a man aged 35 to 55 with acute or convalescent COVID-19. The CDR3 runs from the conserved cysteine through the conserved F or W. Each record gives: V gene, clone size, D gene, J gene, CDR3 DNA, CDR3 protein. A D gene is named only where the DNA matches it firmly. The size field is filled for only some rows; it gives once, few, many or a size class.

V gene: TRBV5-1; clone size: NA; D gene: TRBD1; J gene: TRBJ2-2; CDR3 DNA: TGCGCCAGCAGCTTCGGGACAGCAACCGGGGAGCTGTTTTTT; CDR3 protein: CASSFGTATGELFF
V gene: TRBV6-5; clone size: NA; D gene: NA; J gene: TRBJ1-1; CDR3 DNA: TGTGCCAGCAGTTGGGGCGAACCCAGGGGGAACACTGAAGCTTTCTTT; CDR3 protein: CASSWGEPRGNTEAFF
V gene: TRBV30; clone size: NA; D gene: TRBD2; J gene: TRBJ2-5; CDR3 DNA: TGTGCCTGGACCCCGATAGCGGGGGGGCAAGAGACCCAGTACTTC; CDR3 protein: CAWTPIAGGQETQYF
V gene: TRBV30; clone size: NA; D gene: TRBD2; J gene: TRBJ2-7; CDR3 DNA: TGTGCCTGGAGTGGTGGGGCTAGCGGGACCTACGAGCAGTACTTC; CDR3 protein: CAWSGGASGTYEQYF
V gene: TRBV29-1; clone size: NA; D gene: NA; J gene: TRBJ1-2; CDR3 DNA: TGCAGCGTTGAGACGGGGGGGACCTCCTATGGCTACACCTTC; CDR3 protein: CSVETGGTSYGYTF
V gene: TRBV19; clone size: NA; D gene: TRBD1; J gene: TRBJ1-2; CDR3 DNA: TGTGCCAGTAGTTTCTCCTGGACAGGGGGGGACTATGGCTACACCTTC; CDR3 protein: CASSFSWTGGDYGYTF
V gene: TRBV19; clone size: NA; D gene: TRBD1; J gene: TRBJ2-1; CDR3 DNA: TGTGCCAGTAGTACCCCCGGACAGGGTAAGGACAATGAGCAGTTCTTC; CDR3 protein: CASSTPGQGKDNEQFF
V gene: TRBV10-3; clone size: NA; D gene: NA; J gene: TRBJ2-3; CDR3 DNA: TGTGCCATCAGTGATGGGCAGGGCACAGATACGCAGTATTTT; CDR3 protein: CAISDGQGTDTQYF
V gene: TRBV4-2; clone size: NA; D gene: TRBD2; J gene: TRBJ2-1; CDR3 DNA: TGTGCCAGCAGCCAAGAAGCGGGAGGGCCGGGAAATGAGCAGTTCTTC; CDR3 protein: CASSQEAGGPGNEQFF
V gene: TRBV18; clone size: NA; D gene: TRBD1; J gene: TRBJ1-3; CDR3 DNA: TGTGCCAGCTCTCATACAGGGGGCTTCTCTGGAAACACCATATATTTT; CDR3 protein: CASSHTGGFSGNTIYF
V gene: TRBV6-5; clone size: NA; D gene: TRBD1; J gene: TRBJ1-2; CDR3 DNA: TGTGCCAGCAGTTCGGGACAGGGATTAATCTATGGCTACACCTTC; CDR3 protein: CASSSGQGLIYGYTF
V gene: TRBV15; clone size: NA; D gene: NA; J gene: TRBJ1-1; CDR3 DNA: TGTGCCACCAGTGGGAGGGGGGACACTGAAGCTTTCTTT; CDR3 protein: CATSGRGDTEAFF
V gene: TRBV7-3; clone size: few; D gene: NA; J gene: TRBJ2-1; CDR3 DNA: TGTGCCAGCAGACCCGACACCTACAATGAGCAGTTCTTC; CDR3 protein: CASRPDTYNEQFF
V gene: TRBV19; clone size: NA; D gene: TRBD2; J gene: TRBJ2-7; CDR3 DNA: TGTGCCAGTAGTATGGCGGCGGGAGACGACGAGCAGTACTTC; CDR3 protein: CASSMAAGDDEQYF
V gene: TRBV12-3/TRBV12-4; clone size: NA; D gene: TRBD1; J gene: TRBJ1-2; CDR3 DNA: TGTGCCAGCAGTTTAGGCCAGGGGGACGGCTACACTTTC; CDR3 protein: CASSLGQGDGYTF
V gene: TRBV5-1; clone size: NA; D gene: NA; J gene: TRBJ1-1; CDR3 DNA: TGCGCCAGAGGCGAGGCAGCTTTCTTT; CDR3 protein: CARGEAAFF
V gene: TRBV7-2; clone size: NA; D gene: TRBD1; J gene: TRBJ2-1; CDR3 DNA: TGTGCCAGCAGCTTGGGACAGGGAGCGTACGAGCAGTTCTTC; CDR3 protein: CASSLGQGAYEQFF
V gene: TRBV6-5; clone size: NA; D gene: TRBD1; J gene: TRBJ2-1; CDR3 DNA: TGTGCCAGCAGTTACGCAGGGGGATCCTACAATGAGCAGTTCTTC; CDR3 protein: CASSYAGGSYNEQFF
V gene: TRBV5-1; clone size: NA; D gene: TRBD2; J gene: TRBJ2-5; CDR3 DNA: TGCGCCAGCAGCCGGGGTCTAGCGGGAGTAGAGACCCAGTACTTC; CDR3 protein: CASSRGLAGVETQYF
V gene: TRBV6-5; clone size: once; D gene: TRBD2; J gene: TRBJ2-1; CDR3 DNA: TGTGCCAGCATCATCCAAGTGGGAGGGTACAATGAGCAGTTCTTC; CDR3 protein: CASIIQVGGYNEQFF
V gene: TRBV4-1; clone size: NA; D gene: NA; J gene: TRBJ2-5; CDR3 DNA: TGCGCCAGCAGCCAAGTCGAAGGGGGAGAGACCCAGTACTTC; CDR3 protein: CASSQVEGGETQYF
V gene: TRBV28; clone size: once; D gene: NA; J gene: TRBJ2-7; CDR3 DNA: TGTGCCAGCAGTTTCGGGCGGAGGAGCTCCTACGAGCAGTACTTC; CDR3 protein: CASSFGRRSSYEQYF
V gene: TRBV24-1; clone size: NA; D gene: NA; J gene: TRBJ2-5; CDR3 DNA: TGTGCCACCAGCAGGGGCCTACAAGGGGAGACCCAGTACTTC; CDR3 protein: CATSRGLQGETQYF
V gene: TRBV30; clone size: NA; D gene: TRBD1; J gene: TRBJ2-7; CDR3 DNA: TGTGCCTGGATGTTCGGGACAGGGGAACTCTACGAGCAGTACTTC; CDR3 protein: CAWMFGTGELYEQYF
V gene: TRBV5-8; clone size: NA; D gene: NA; J gene: TRBJ2-7; CDR3 DNA: TGTGCCAGCAGCTTGGACGGACAGTGGCTCTCCTACGAGCAGTACTTC; CDR3 protein: CASSLDGQWLSYEQYF
V gene: TRBV6-2/TRBV6-3; clone size: once; D gene: TRBD1; J gene: TRBJ1-2; CDR3 DNA: TGTGCCAGCAGTCTGGGACAGGGGGCCGTCGATGGCTACACCTTC; CDR3 protein: CASSLGQGAVDGYTF
V gene: TRBV6-1; clone size: NA; D gene: TRBD1; J gene: TRBJ1-3; CDR3 DNA: TGTGCCAGCAGTGAAATTGCCCACGGACAGGGTTCGAACACCATATATTTT; CDR3 protein: CASSEIAHGQGSNTIYF
V gene: TRBV6-5; clone size: once; D gene: TRBD2; J gene: TRBJ2-7; CDR3 DNA: TGTGCCAGCAGTTACTCGTGGGAGGGCCCTTACGAGCAGTACTTC; CDR3 protein: CASSYSWEGPYEQYF
V gene: TRBV10-3; clone size: NA; D gene: TRBD2; J gene: TRBJ2-1; CDR3 DNA: TGTGCCATCAGTGAGAGGACTAGCGGGGACCACAATGAGCAGTTCTTC; CDR3 protein: CAISERTSGDHNEQFF
V gene: TRBV27; clone size: NA; D gene: NA; J gene: TRBJ2-4; CDR3 DNA: TGTGCCAGCAGTTGCGGACAGATGAACATTCAGTACTTC; CDR3 protein: CASSCGQMNIQYF
V gene: TRBV9; clone size: NA; D gene: TRBD1; J gene: TRBJ2-1; CDR3 DNA: TGTGCCAGCAGCTTCCGCGGGACAGGGTATGAGCAGTTCTTC; CDR3 protein: CASSFRGTGYEQFF
V gene: TRBV19; clone size: NA; D gene: TRBD2; J gene: TRBJ2-7; CDR3 DNA: TGTGCCAGTAGTATCGATGGACTAGCGGGAGGGCAGTACTTC; CDR3 protein: CASSIDGLAGGQYF
V gene: TRBV4-3; clone size: NA; D gene: TRBD1; J gene: TRBJ1-2; CDR3 DNA: TGCGCCAGCAGCCAAGACGGGGGTCGACAGGGGACCTATGGCTACACCTTC; CDR3 protein: CASSQDGGRQGTYGYTF
V gene: TRBV28; clone size: NA; D gene: NA; J gene: TRBJ2-5; CDR3 DNA: TGTGCCAGCAGTTTAACCGGGACACTTCAGGCCCAGTACTTC; CDR3 protein: CASSLTGTLQAQYF
V gene: TRBV25-1; clone size: NA; D gene: NA; J gene: TRBJ2-7; CDR3 DNA: TGTGCCAGCAAGCGGCAGGTGGAAGGCGAGCAGTACTTC; CDR3 protein: CASKRQVEGEQYF
V gene: TRBV9; clone size: NA; D gene: TRBD1; J gene: TRBJ2-7; CDR3 DNA: TGTGCCAGCAGCGTTTCCTCAGGGGGCTACGAGCAGTACTTC; CDR3 protein: CASSVSSGGYEQYF
V gene: TRBV2; clone size: NA; D gene: TRBD1; J gene: TRBJ2-1; CDR3 DNA: TGTGCCAGCAGTGGGCTAGGACAGGGATCGTATGAGCAGTTCTTC; CDR3 protein: CASSGLGQGSYEQFF
V gene: TRBV4-2; clone size: NA; D gene: NA; J gene: TRBJ2-1; CDR3 DNA: TGTGCCAGCAGCGATTGGGGCATCAATGAGCAGTTCTTC; CDR3 protein: CASSDWGINEQFF
V gene: TRBV18; clone size: NA; D gene: NA; J gene: TRBJ2-7; CDR3 DNA: TGTGCCAGCTCACCACCGGCCCTTTACGAGCAGTACTTC; CDR3 protein: CASSPPALYEQYF
V gene: TRBV4-2; clone size: NA; D gene: NA; J gene: TRBJ2-5; CDR3 DNA: TGTGCCAGCAGCCAACTTGGCGGAGGGCGGGAGACCCAGTACTTC; CDR3 protein: CASSQLGGGRETQYF
V gene: TRBV7-9; clone size: NA; D gene: NA; J gene: TRBJ1-3; CDR3 DNA: TGTGCCAGCAGCCCCCGGACACTCTCTCGTGGAAACACCATATATTTT; CDR3 protein: CASSPRTLSRGNTIYF
V gene: TRBV2; clone size: NA; D gene: TRBD2; J gene: TRBJ2-5; CDR3 DNA: TGTGCCAGCAGGGTCCGGGGGGGAGGAAAGGAGACCCAGTACTTC; CDR3 protein: CASRVRGGGKETQYF
V gene: TRBV27; clone size: NA; D gene: NA; J gene: TRBJ2-4; CDR3 DNA: TGTGCCAGCAGCTTTACAATCCCATCGACGCTCGGGGCCAAAAACATTCAGTACTTC; CDR3 protein: CASSFTIPSTLGAKNIQYF
V gene: TRBV19; clone size: NA; D gene: TRBD1; J gene: TRBJ1-1; CDR3 DNA: TGTGCCAGTAGGTTGACAGGGTACAACACTGAAGCTTTCTTT; CDR3 protein: CASRLTGYNTEAFF
V gene: TRBV6-5; clone size: NA; D gene: TRBD1; J gene: TRBJ2-7; CDR3 DNA: TGTGCCAGGCACAGGGGCCTGGAGCAGTACTTC; CDR3 protein: CARHRGLEQYF
V gene: TRBV19; clone size: NA; D gene: TRBD2; J gene: TRBJ2-7; CDR3 DNA: TGTGCCAGTAGTCCCGGACTAGCGGGGGAGCAGTACTTC; CDR3 protein: CASSPGLAGEQYF
V gene: TRBV5-4; clone size: once; D gene: NA; J gene: TRBJ1-3; CDR3 DNA: TGTGCCAGCAGCCACTCGGCTGGAAACACCATATATTTT; CDR3 protein: CASSHSAGNTIYF
V gene: TRBV7-9; clone size: NA; D gene: NA; J gene: TRBJ2-3; CDR3 DNA: TGTGCCAGCAGCTTAGCGAGCAGGGCAGATACGCAGTATTTT; CDR3 protein: CASSLASRADTQYF
V gene: TRBV7-2; clone size: NA; D gene: TRBD1; J gene: TRBJ1-1; CDR3 DNA: TGTGCCAGCAGCTACCTAGGGGGCGGCTTGAACACTGAAGCTTTCTTT; CDR3 protein: CASSYLGGGLNTEAFF
V gene: TRBV20-1; clone size: NA; D gene: NA; J gene: TRBJ1-1; CDR3 DNA: TGCAGTGCCGGGGGAGCTGAAGCTTTCTTT; CDR3 protein: CSAGGAEAFF
V gene: TRBV7-9; clone size: NA; D gene: NA; J gene: TRBJ2-7; CDR3 DNA: TGTGCCAGCAGCTTAGAGGAATCTCCTAGTTACGAGCAGTACTTC; CDR3 protein: CASSLEESPSYEQYF
V gene: TRBV24-1; clone size: few; D gene: NA; J gene: TRBJ2-5; CDR3 DNA: TGTGCCACCAGTGTACTCGGAGTAGAGACCCAGTACTTC; CDR3 protein: CATSVLGVETQYF
V gene: TRBV24-1; clone size: NA; D gene: NA; J gene: TRBJ2-1; CDR3 DNA: TGTGCCACCAGTGATCGGACGGGGTCGCAGTCCTACAATGAGCAGTTCTTC; CDR3 protein: CATSDRTGSQSYNEQFF